This T cell receptor beta chain comes out of a study of T cell changes during pregnancy in multiple sclerosis (dated by TCRdb to the late 2010s). Regarding the complete study: In women with multiple sclerosis, the researchers looked at how the T cell repertoire shifted as pregnancy progressed.

Trimmed from V: 8 bases; trimmed from J: 8 bases; junction bases lacking a gene match: 10. Sequences LNHDA (CDR1) and SQIVND (CDR2) are obtained from the germline V gene (reference sequence). Its CDR3 holds 15 amino acids, cysteine through phenylalanine. The kept DNA is CDR3 alone, 45 bases in frame from the first base. Libraries came from the immunoSEQ multiplex PCR assay. TCRdb took over this immuneACCESS table, retaining in-frame rearrangements with V and J assigned. Such tables are incomplete; in checked studies, under half of the missing clones stem from an unresolved V gene, and the remainder is unexplained. A total of about 98,000 clones appear in this sample, 92% of them only once. The ten largest make up around 2.1% of the sample. In the case of this clone: Its antigen has not been determined. No much larger clonotype is one base removed from it; base qualities were not supplied.

The receptor's source is a female donor in good health, enrolled as a control in a pregnancy study. Sequenced here: peripheral blood, sampled after pregnancy. The rearrangement combines TRBV19 with TRBJ1-4; 11 central nucleotides agree with TRBD1. CDR3 reads: CASLEPGQGDEKLFF. The bases are TGTGCCAGTCTAGAACCGGGACAGGGGGACGAAAAACTGTTTTTT.